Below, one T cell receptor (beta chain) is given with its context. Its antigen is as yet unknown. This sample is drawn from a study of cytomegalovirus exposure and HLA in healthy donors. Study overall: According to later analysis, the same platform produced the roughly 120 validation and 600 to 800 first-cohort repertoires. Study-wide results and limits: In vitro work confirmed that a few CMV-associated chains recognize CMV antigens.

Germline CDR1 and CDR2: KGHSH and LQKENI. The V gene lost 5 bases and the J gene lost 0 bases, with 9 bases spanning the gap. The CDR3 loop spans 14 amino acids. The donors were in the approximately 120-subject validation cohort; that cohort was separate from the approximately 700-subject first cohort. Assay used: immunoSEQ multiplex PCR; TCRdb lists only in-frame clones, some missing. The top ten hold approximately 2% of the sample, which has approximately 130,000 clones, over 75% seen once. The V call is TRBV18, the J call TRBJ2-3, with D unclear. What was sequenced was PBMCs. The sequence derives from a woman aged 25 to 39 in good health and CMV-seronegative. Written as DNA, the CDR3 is TGTGCCAGCTCATTTCAGACTAGCACAGATACGCAGTATTTT. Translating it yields CASSFQTSTDTQYF. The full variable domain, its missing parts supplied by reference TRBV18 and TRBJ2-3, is NAGVMQNPRHLVRRRGQEARLRCSPMKGHSHVYWYRQLPEEGLKFMVYLQKENIIDESGMPKERFSAEFPKEGPSILRIQQVVRGDSAAYFCASSFQTSTDTQYFGPGTRLTVL.